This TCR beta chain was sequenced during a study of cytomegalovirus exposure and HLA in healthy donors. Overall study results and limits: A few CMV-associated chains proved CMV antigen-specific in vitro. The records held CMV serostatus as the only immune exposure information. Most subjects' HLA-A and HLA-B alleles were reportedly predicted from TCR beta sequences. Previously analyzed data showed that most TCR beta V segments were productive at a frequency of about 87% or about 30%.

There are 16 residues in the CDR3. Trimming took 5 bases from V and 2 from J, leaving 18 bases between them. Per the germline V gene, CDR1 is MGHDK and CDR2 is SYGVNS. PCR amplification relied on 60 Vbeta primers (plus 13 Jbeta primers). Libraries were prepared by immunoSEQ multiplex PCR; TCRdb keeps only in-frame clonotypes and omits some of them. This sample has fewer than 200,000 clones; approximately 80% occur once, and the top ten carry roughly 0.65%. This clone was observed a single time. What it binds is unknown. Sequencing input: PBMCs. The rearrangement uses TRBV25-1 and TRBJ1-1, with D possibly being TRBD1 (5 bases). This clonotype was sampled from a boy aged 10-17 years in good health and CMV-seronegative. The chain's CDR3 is CASSPWGREVNTEAFF. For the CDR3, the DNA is TGTGCCAGCAGTCCCTGGGGCAGGGAGGTAAACACTGAAGCTTTCTTT. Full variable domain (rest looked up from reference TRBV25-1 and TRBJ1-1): EADIYQTPRYLVIGTGKKITLECSQTMGHDKMYWYQQDPGMELHLIHYSYGVNSTEKGDLSSESTVSRIRTEHFPLTLESARPSHTSQYLCASSPWGREVNTEAFFGQGTRLTVV.